The rows below give T cell receptor beta chains drawn from one sample of a study of blood T cells in healthy people across ages. TCRdb ran MiXCR on the 5' RACE reads and lists one entry per CDR3 protein. The sample has about 1.6 million distinct CDR3 sequences, about 35% seen once. The sample taken for sequencing was blood. The receptors come from a woman in her twenties or thirties in good health. The CDR3 runs from the conserved cysteine through the conserved F or W. The D gene is left open where the match is weak. Not all rows give a size; the values are once, few, many and, for expanded clones, a class.

TRBJ2-5,TRBV10-1,NA,TRBD2,CASSAGLAGGGETQYF,TGCGCCAGCAGTGCCGGACTAGCGGGGGGAGGAGAGACCCAGTACTTC
TRBJ2-1,TRBV9,NA,NA,CASSVALRDNEQFF,TGTGCCAGCAGCGTAGCTCTCCGGGACAATGAGCAGTTCTTC
TRBJ2-3,TRBV20-1,few,TRBD2,CSARGASGRAQTDTQYF,TGCAGTGCTAGGGGGGCTAGCGGGAGGGCCCAGACAGATACGCAGTATTTT
TRBJ2-1,TRBV10-3,NA,TRBD2,CAIRKTSGEQFF,TGTGCCATCAGGAAGACTAGCGGTGAGCAGTTCTTC
TRBJ2-1,TRBV6-1,NA,TRBD1,CASSFAGTGGLSEQFF,TGTGCCAGCAGCTTTGCAGGGACAGGGGGCTTATCGGAGCAGTTCTTC
TRBJ2-1,TRBV12-3/TRBV12-4,many,NA,CASSFYDGEQFF,TGTGCCAGCAGTTTTTATGATGGTGAGCAGTTCTTC
TRBJ2-1,TRBV28,few,TRBD2,CASSLLAGSGNEQFF,TGTGCCAGCAGCCTTCTAGCGGGAAGCGGCAATGAGCAGTTCTTC
TRBJ2-7,TRBV7-9,NA,NA,CASSRFPRGASYEQYF,TGTGCCAGCAGTCGATTTCCCCGGGGGGCCAGCTACGAGCAGTACTTC
TRBJ2-7,TRBV27,NA,TRBD1,CASSLEQGTRFYEQYF,TGTGCCAGCAGTTTAGAACAGGGGACCCGCTTCTACGAGCAGTACTTC
TRBJ2-2,TRBV20-1,NA,TRBD1,CSAYATGAYTGELFF,TGCAGTGCTTATGCTACAGGGGCATACACCGGGGAGCTGTTTTTT
TRBJ2-7,TRBV20-1,NA,NA,CSARRQDYEQYF,TGCAGTGCTCGTCGACAGGACTACGAGCAGTACTTC
TRBJ1-2,TRBV27,NA,NA,CASSPSVGETNYGYTF,TGTGCCAGCAGTCCCTCCGTGGGGGAGACTAACTATGGCTACACCTTC
TRBJ2-5,TRBV28,few,NA,CASSFPQIVETQYF,TGTGCCAGCAGTTTCCCCCAGATCGTGGAGACCCAGTACTTC
TRBJ2-3,TRBV9,NA,NA,CASSVEGVLIDTQYF,TGTGCCAGCAGCGTAGAGGGGGTACTGATAGATACGCAGTATTTT
TRBJ2-5,TRBV5-1,NA,NA,CASSLGLANSETQYF,TGCGCCAGCAGCTTGGGTCTAGCCAATTCAGAGACCCAGTACTTC
TRBJ2-1,TRBV7-3,NA,TRBD2,CASSRQTSRSDEQFF,TGTGCCAGCAGCCGGCAGACTAGCCGCTCTGATGAGCAGTTCTTC
TRBJ2-7,TRBV2,few,TRBD1,CASRRGQGFNEQYF,TGTGCCAGCAGGAGGGGACAGGGATTTAACGAGCAGTACTTC